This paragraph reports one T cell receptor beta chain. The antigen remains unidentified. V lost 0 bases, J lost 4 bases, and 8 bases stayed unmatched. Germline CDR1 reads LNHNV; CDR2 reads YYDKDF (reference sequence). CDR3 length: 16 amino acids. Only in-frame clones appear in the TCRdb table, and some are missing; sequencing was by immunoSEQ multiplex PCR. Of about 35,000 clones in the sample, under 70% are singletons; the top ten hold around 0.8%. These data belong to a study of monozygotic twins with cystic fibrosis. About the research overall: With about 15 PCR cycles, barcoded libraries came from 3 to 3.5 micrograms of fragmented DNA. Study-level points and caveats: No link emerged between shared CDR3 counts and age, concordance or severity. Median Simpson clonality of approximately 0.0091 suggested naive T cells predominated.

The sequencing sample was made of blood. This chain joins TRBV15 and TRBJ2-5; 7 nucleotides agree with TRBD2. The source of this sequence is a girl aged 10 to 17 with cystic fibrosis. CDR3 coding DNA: TGTGCCACCAGCAGAGAGGGCGGGAGCACGGCAGAGACCCAGTACTTC. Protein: CATSREGGSTAETQYF.